One sample yielded the 18 T cell receptor beta chains listed below, sequenced in a study of blood T cell repertoires in COVID-19. The assay was immunoSEQ multiplex PCR, and TCRdb's table has in-frame clones only and misses some. The sample records approximately 280,000 clones, 75% to 90% being singletons. The sequencing input was PBMCs or T cells enriched from blood (not recorded which). All receptors come from a woman between 45 and 60 years old who had recovered from COVID-19.

CDR3 DNA: TGTGCCAGTAGTACCCAGGGGAACAACTATGGCTACACCTTC. Amino acid sequence: CASSTQGNNYGYTF. J is TRBJ1-2 and V is TRBV19, with D possibly being TRBD1 (6 bases). The CDR3 has 14 amino acids. Trimming took off 4 bases at V and 2 bases at J, with 11 bases between the two ends. CDR1 and CDR2 from the germline V gene are LNHDA and SQIVND (reference sequence). Supplemented by reference TRBV19 and TRBJ1-2, the full variable domain reads DGGITQSPKYLFRKEGQNVTLSCEQNLNHDAMYWYRQDPGQGLRLIYYSQIVNDFQKGDIAEGYSVSREKKESFPLTVTSAQKNPTAFYLCASSTQGNNYGYTFGSGTRLTVV.

This clone was counted only a few times. The chain couples TRBV5-6 to TRBJ1-3, with a tentative D call TRBD1 (6 bases). Germline V CDR1 and CDR2: SGHDT, YYEEEE. Trimming stripped 4 bases from V and 5 bases from J, with 13 bases between. The CDR3 contains 14 residues. CDR3 nucleotides: TGTGCCAGCAGCCGTACAGGGACCCGAAACACCATATATTTT. Translating it yields CASSRTGTRNTIYF. Full variable domain (missing parts from reference TRBV5-6 and TRBJ1-3): DAGVTQSPTHLIKTRGQQVTLRCSPKSGHDTVSWYQQALGQGPQFIFQYYEEEERQRGNFPDRFSGHQFPNYSSELNVNALLLGDSALYLCASSRTGTRNTIYFGEGSWLTVV.

CDR3: CARSLGVNQYF. The CDR3 DNA is TGTGCCAGAAGCTTGGGAGTGAACCAGTACTTC. The rearrangement links TRBV5-3 to TRBJ2-7, with D uncertain. TRBV5-3 is given ORF status, its function remaining uncertain. This CDR3 region has 11 residues. Deletions cut 0 bases from V and 10 bases from J, with 8 bases between.

The genes are TRBV9 and TRBJ1-4; 10 bases align to TRBD1. The CDR3 is 15 residues long. Looked up from germline, CDR1 is SGDLS and CDR2 is YYNGEE. The junction had 7 bases not matched to a gene; V was cut back by 4 bases and J by 7 bases. The CDR3 spells CASSPKDRGGEKLFF. The CDR3 region has the DNA TGTGCCAGCAGCCCAAAGGACAGGGGGGGTGAAAAACTGTTTTTT.

The chain carries TRBV11-3 and TRBJ1-1; 9 bases agree with TRBD1. The CDR3 is 14 amino acids. V shed 5 bases, J shed 6 bases, and the junction held 7 bases outside the gene matches. CDR1 and CDR2 (germline): SGHNT, YENEEA. CDR3 amino acids: CASSKTGGHAEAFF. The CDR3 DNA is TGTGCCAGCAGCAAGACAGGGGGGCACGCTGAAGCTTTCTTT.

This clone was seen just once. V gene TRBV18 combines with J gene TRBJ2-3; perhaps TRBD1 as D (5 bases). The CDR3 contains 16 residues. Germline V gives CDR1 KGHSH, CDR2 LQKENI. V lost 2 bases and J lost 2, with 14 bases in between. The CDR3 nucleotides read TGTGCCAGCTCACCAAACGTGGGGCTCGTCACAGATACGCAGTATTTT. This translates into CASSPNVGLVTDTQYF.

Only a few counts were recorded for this clone. CDR3 in amino acids: CASSGRTSLAETQYF. The CDR3 DNA follows: TGTGCCAGCAGTGGTCGAACTAGCTTGGCAGAGACCCAGTACTTC. The chain has TRBV6-2 or TRBV6-3 and TRBJ2-5; D may be TRBD2 (6 bases). CDR1 and CDR2 from the germline V gene are MNHEY and SVGEGT. Trimming shortened V by 5 bases and J by 4 bases, and 17 bases separated the two germline ends. The CDR3 runs 15 residues.

The rearrangement joins TRBV19 to TRBJ2-7; D gene ambiguous. The germline gives CDR1 LNHDA, CDR2 SQIVND (reference sequence). The CDR3 spans 13 residues. The V gene lost 3 bases and the J gene lost 5 bases, with 11 bases spanning the gap. DNA for the CDR3: TGTGCCAGTAGTATTAATCTTCGAGACGAGCAGTACTTC. It specifies CASSINLRDEQYF. The whole variable domain, remainder taken from reference TRBV19 and TRBJ2-7, is DGGITQSPKYLFRKEGQNVTLSCEQNLNHDAMYWYRQDPGQGLRLIYYSQIVNDFQKGDIAEGYSVSREKKESFPLTVTSAQKNPTAFYLCASSINLRDEQYFGPGTRLTVT.

V and J are TRBV5-1 and TRBJ2-1; D is possibly TRBD2 (6 bases). Trimming cost V 2 bases and J 9 bases, with 18 bases left between them. This CDR3 region has 15 residues. Germline V gene sequence: CDR1 SGHRS, CDR2 YFSETQ. CDR3 region: CASSFGGGENTEQFF. The DNA of the CDR3 is TGCGCCAGCAGCTTTGGCGGAGGGGAAAATACTGAGCAGTTCTTC.

The V gene is TRBV5-6, the J gene TRBJ1-4, with 8 bases fitting TRBD1. V dropped 4 bases and J dropped 7; count of bases not matched to a gene: 12. The germline V gene encodes CDR1 SGHDT and CDR2 YYEEEE. The CDR3 contains 16 residues. The CDR3 sequence: CASSLRTGGSGEKLFF. The CDR3 DNA follows: TGTGCCAGCAGCCTCCGAACAGGGGGTTCGGGTGAAAAACTGTTTTTT.

V and J are TRBV30 and TRBJ1-4, with 10 bases lining up with TRBD1. J was trimmed by 7 bases and V by 1 base; bases with no gene match: 6. The CDR3 has 15 residues. The germline gives CDR1 GTSNPN, CDR2 SVGIG (reference sequence). This chain's CDR3 is CAWSAQTGGVEKLFF. The DNA of the CDR3 is TGTGCCTGGAGTGCCCAGACAGGGGGCGTTGAAAAACTGTTTTTT.

This clone was picked up a small number of times. V gene TRBV11-2 combines with J gene TRBJ1-2; possibly TRBD1 for D (5 bases). The V and J ends lost 5 bases and 2 bases respectively, with 12 bases between them. The CDR3 sequence is 14 residues long. In germline, CDR1 is SGHAT, CDR2 FQNNGV. This chain's CDR3 is CASSQRGVNYGYTF. In DNA form, the CDR3 reads TGTGCCAGCAGCCAACGGGGGGTGAACTATGGCTACACCTTC.

CDR3 DNA sequence: TGTGCCAGCAGCTTACGGGAGGACCCAAGCTACGAGCAGTACTTC. Its protein is CASSLREDPSYEQYF. The chain links TRBV13 to TRBJ2-7, with 7 bases aligning to TRBD2. The CDR3 length is 15 residues. The junction had 7 bases not matched to a gene; V was cut back by 2 bases and J by 3 bases. CDR1 is PRHDT, CDR2 FYEKMQ, per germline (reference sequence).

With respect to this clone: Other DNA variants within this sample encode the same CDR3. This chain joins TRBV12-5 and TRBJ2-3; 8 bases agree with TRBD1. Trimming removed 5 bases from V and 1 base from J; junction bases left unmatched: 2. CDR1 is LGHNT and CDR2 is FRNRAP in the germline V gene. The CDR3 has 14 residues. The CDR3 sequence is CASGLGQGTDTQYF. The DNA for the CDR3 is TGTGCTAGTGGTCTGGGACAGGGCACAGATACGCAGTATTTT.

The chain recombines TRBV21-1 with TRBJ1-6. TRBV21-1 is noted as a pseudogene. The CDR3 runs 16 residues. CDR3 amino acids: CASIATGGTANSPLHF. The CDR3 bases are TGTGCCAGCATCGCAACGGGGGGGACGGCAAATTCACCCCTCCACTTT.

The chain has TRBV4-1 and TRBJ2-1; TRBD2 might be the D (6 bases). This CDR3 is 14 amino acids long. V was cut by 0 bases and J by 15 bases, with 18 bases left in between. The germline V gene has CDR1 MGHRA and CDR2 YSYEKL. CDR3: CASSQDRGSRTLFF. In nucleotides, the CDR3 is TGCGCCAGCAGCCAAGATCGGGGGAGCAGGACGTTGTTCTTC.

The CDR3 bases are TGTGCCAGCAGCCGAGGGGGACAGTTCTATGGCTACACCTTC. As protein: CASSRGGQFYGYTF. The V and J genes are TRBV4-2 and TRBJ1-2; 7 nucleotides align to TRBD1. V was clipped by 4 bases and J by 4 bases; unmatched bases: 6. Germline lookup yields CDR1 LGHNA and CDR2 YNFKEQ. The CDR3 length is 14 residues.

The rearrangement uses TRBV7-3 and TRBJ2-6; 7 bases are a match to TRBD1. Germline V CDR1 and CDR2: SGHTA, FQGTGA. The CDR3 consists of 17 residues. V lost 4 bases, J lost 0 bases, and 6 bases stayed unmatched. CDR3 sequence: CASSSRGRSSGANVLTF. CDR3 DNA: TGTGCCAGCAGCTCAAGGGGGCGGAGCTCTGGGGCCAACGTCCTGACTTTC.